The 10 T cell receptor beta chains listed next were all sequenced from one sample in a study of cytomegalovirus exposure and HLA in healthy donors. PCR employed 60 Vbeta and 13 Jbeta primers. TCRdb's copy holds only in-frame clones and misses some; the assay was immunoSEQ multiplex PCR. The sample has some 170,000 clones, 70% to 80% seen once. The sequenced sample was PBMCs. The receptors stem from a man aged 40-49 years in good health and CMV-seronegative.

The chain has TRBV5-6 and TRBJ2-6; D remains ambiguous. Deletions cut 2 bases from V and 0 bases from J, with 9 bases between. CDR1 SGHDT and CDR2 YYEEEE come from the germline V gene. The CDR3 runs 16 residues. The CDR3 DNA follows: TGTGCCAGCAGCTTCCTGAGGCTCTCTGGGGCCAACGTCCTGACTTTC. This encodes CASSFLRLSGANVLTF.

This clone was detected only once. The rearrangement links TRBV29-1 to TRBJ2-7, with TRBD1 identical over 8 bases. The CDR3 has 12 amino acids. The germline V gene has CDR1 SQVTM and CDR2 ANQGSEA. Germline trimming cut 5 bases from V and 5 bases from J; bases unmatched to any gene: 5. CDR3 in DNA: TGCAGCGTTTCGGACAGGGAGAACGAGCAGTACTTC. Protein sequence: CSVSDRENEQYF.

This clone occurred a few times. J is TRBJ1-6 and V is TRBV30; D unclear. The ends were cut back, 0 bases at V and 2 bases at J, with 8 bases in the middle. The V gene's germline CDR1 is GTSNPN and CDR2 SVGIG (reference sequence). The CDR3 sequence is 15 residues long. CDR3 sequence: CAWSVQRAYNSPLHF. In nucleotides, the CDR3 is TGTGCCTGGAGTGTACAGCGGGCCTATAATTCACCCCTCCACTTT.

The chain combines TRBV28 with TRBJ2-1, with 8 bases lining up with TRBD1. This CDR3 region has 13 residues. CDR1 and CDR2 from the germline V gene are MDHEN and SYDVKM. The V segment lost 11 bases and the J segment 7 bases; nucleotides outside the gene matches: 10. Here the CDR3 DNA reads TGTGCCCTGCAAGAGACAGGGGTAAATGAGCAGTTCTTC. This translates into CALQETGVNEQFF.

This clone has only one observation. The chain carries TRBV27 and TRBJ2-7, with D uncertain. The CDR3 spans 15 residues. CDR1 MNHEY and CDR2 SMNVEV come from the germline V gene (reference sequence). V was cut by 3 bases and J by 0 bases, with 12 bases left in between. Here the CDR3 DNA reads TGTGCCAGCAGTTTCAGGATCTCAAGCTCCTACGAGCAGTACTTC. Translating it yields CASSFRISSSYEQYF.

V is TRBV28 and J is TRBJ1-4; D remains ambiguous. The germline V and J ends were trimmed by 5 bases and 8 bases, with 15 bases remaining between them. The CDR3 has 14 residues. Germline CDR1 reads MDHEN; CDR2 reads SYDVKM. CDR3 sequence (DNA): TGTGCCAGCAGTGGTCTGATGGGAGGCGAAAAACTGTTTTTT. It codes for CASSGLMGGEKLFF.

V usage is TRBV30 and J usage is TRBJ2-7, with 11 bases lining up with TRBD2. CDR3 length equals 15 residues. Germline loops: CDR1 GTSNPN, CDR2 SVGIG (reference sequence). V gave up 0 bases and J gave up 6 bases; unmatched junction bases: 7. CDR3 sequence (DNA): TGTGCCTGGAGTGTACGTCGTCTAGCGGGAGGCGAGCAGTACTTC. Residues: CAWSVRRLAGGEQYF.

This clone was seen once. CDR3 DNA: TGCGCCAGCAGCTTGGATAGCGGGATGGGCGATGAGCAGTTCTTC. Its protein is CASSLDSGMGDEQFF. This chain joins TRBV5-1 and TRBJ2-1; TRBD2 aligns across 8 bases. The germline V gene has CDR1 SGHRS and CDR2 YFSETQ. The CDR3 is 15 residues long. The junction had 7 bases not matched to a gene; V was cut back by 0 bases and J by 8 bases.

This clone has just a few counts. The gene calls are TRBV6-1 and TRBJ1-6; 9 nucleotides match TRBD1. V lost 5 bases and J lost 8; bases outside the gene matches: 4. The CDR3 contains 14 residues. Germline V gene data show CDR1 as MNHNS and CDR2 as SASEGT. CDR3 sequence: CASSPQGADSPLHF. CDR3 bases: TGTGCCAGCAGTCCACAGGGGGCGGATTCACCCCTCCACTTT.

The CDR3: CASSVGFSGRPDEQYF. CDR3 sequence (DNA): TGTGCCAGCAGCGTAGGTTTTAGCGGGAGGCCGGACGAGCAGTACTTC. The chain combines TRBV9 with TRBJ2-7, with TRBD2 identical over 10 bases. The CDR3 has 16 residues. Trimming at V came to 0 bases and at J to 5 bases, leaving 8 bases not matched to a gene. Germline V CDR1 and CDR2: SGDLS, YYNGEE.